This T cell receptor beta chain was sequenced during a study of identifying expanded T cells in peripheral blood. V was trimmed by 4 bases and J by 0 bases, leaving 7 bases between them. The germline gives CDR1 SNHLY, CDR2 FYNNEI. CDR3 length: 14 residues. Some clones are missing from TCRdb's copy, which holds only in-frame ones; the method was immunoSEQ multiplex PCR. The sample has 90,000 or so clones; approximately 86% are singletons. The origin of this receptor is a person aged 18 to 75 in good health. The chain combines TRBV2 with TRBJ1-3; tentatively, D is TRBD1 (5 bases). What was sequenced was blood. The CDR3 nucleotides read TGTGCCAGCAGTGTCAGGGCCTCTGGAAACACCATATATTTT. Translating it yields CASSVRASGNTIYF.